Listed below are T cell receptor beta chains from one sample, sequenced in a study of T cells expressing NK-cell markers. Reprocessing the 5' RACE reads, TCRdb reports a single entry for every CDR3 protein and omits DNA. The sample spans around 3,500 distinct CDR3 sequences; the ten largest clones claim roughly 90%. Sequencing was done on a sample of blood T cells: a sorted CD56 or NKG2C T cell subset, CD4+ or CD8+ T cells, or bulk PBMC T cells (not recorded which). These receptors were taken from a man aged 18 to 69 in good health. Both conserved end residues are part of each CDR3. Some rows mark clone size as missing; the rest say once, few, many or name a class of expanded clone.

clone_size | j_call | v_call | cdr3_length | cdr3_aa
. | TRBJ2-1 | TRBV3-1 | 21 | CASSQEIGPRLAGPLRNEQFF
. | TRBJ2-7 | TRBV10-1 | 14 | CASSESATVYEQYF
. | TRBJ2-4 | TRBV4-3 | 18 | CASSRSSGRAKAKNIQYF
. | TRBJ2-3 | TRBV6-2/TRBV6-3 | 12 | CAREEPSDTQYF
. | TRBJ2-3 | TRBV5-5 | 13 | CASSLDLVDTQYF
. | TRBJ2-1 | TRBV7-8 | 18 | CASSLEDSGVSNYNEQFF
. | TRBJ2-1 | TRBV7-7 | 13 | CASSLEAAREQFF
. | TRBJ2-1 | TRBV12-3/TRBV12-4 | 14 | CASSPQGNYNEQFF
. | TRBJ2-5 | TRBV5-1 | 13 | CASSWQEGETQYF
. | TRBJ2-1 | TRBV7-9 | 14 | CASSLYGGEDEQFF
. | TRBJ2-6 | TRBV29-1 | 12 | CSVNSGANVLTF
. | TRBJ1-1 | TRBV20-1 | 15 | CSAKPTGSRNTEAFF
. | TRBJ2-7 | TRBV13 | 15 | CASSGGHQGDYEQYF
. | TRBJ2-7 | TRBV7-2 | 14 | CASSLGGTFNEQYF
. | TRBJ2-2 | TRBV2 | 14 | CASIKLPDTGELFF
. | TRBJ1-5 | TRBV6-5 | 16 | CASSSIRTGPDQPQHF
. | TRBJ2-7 | TRBV20-1 | 13 | CSANSIGFYEQYF
. | TRBJ2-1 | TRBV20-1 | 14 | CSARPAVRVNEQFF
. | TRBJ2-1 | TRBV9 | 15 | CASSVTSGSDGEQFF
. | TRBJ2-1 | TRBV9 | 17 | CASSVGWALPRNNEQFF
. | TRBJ2-1 | TRBV12-3/TRBV12-4 | 18 | CASSSPLGLELVYNEQFF
medium-sized | TRBJ1-4 | TRBV7-9 | 12 | CASSSGQEKLFF